What follows describes a single T cell receptor (beta chain). This record comes from a study of blood T cell repertoires in COVID-19. About the study: Material from acute and convalescent COVID-19 was sourced from the United States, Italy and Spain.

This CDR3 region has 15 residues. CDR1 and CDR2 (germline): MNHEY, SVGAGI. The V end was cut by 6 bases, the J end by 3 bases, with 15 bases between. In the original workflow: The assay estimated nucleated cells by amplifying reference gene primers. Repertoires were generated with immunoSEQ multiplex PCR, while TCRdb's copy carries only in-frame clones and drops some. V, J and clone size derive from that table, while D and trimming were established from the DNA sequence. The sample yields over 100,000 clones, 60% to 75% seen once. The chain couples TRBV6-5 to TRBJ1-5; TRBD1 is a possible D gene (5 bases). Sequencing used peripheral blood. The sequence derives from a woman in her seventies with acute or convalescent COVID-19. This CDR3 is CASRIGLGVNQPQHF. CDR3 DNA: TGTGCCAGCAGGATCGGGTTAGGGGTCAATCAGCCCCAGCATTTT.